These T cell receptor beta chains were read from a single sample in a study of blood T cell repertoires in COVID-19. Clones were sequenced by immunoSEQ multiplex PCR, and TCRdb holds only the in-frame ones, with some missing. The table records about 220,000 clones, about nine tenths of them present only once. Sample: peripheral blood. Receptors were obtained from a man aged 35-49 years with acute or convalescent COVID-19. CDR3s leave out the opening cysteine and the closing phenylalanine or tryptophan.

V gene,J gene,CDR3 protein
TRBV5-1,TRBJ2-5,ASSAKTGGYQETQY
TRBV19,TRBJ2-7,ASSIFGGRTQYEQY
TRBV18,TRBJ2-5,ASSQKREGETQY
TRBV4-1,TRBJ1-4,ASSQDWAGGIATNEKLF
TRBV11-3,TRBJ2-3,ASSLFAGADTQY
TRBV19,TRBJ1-1,ASSVPGQYTEAF
TRBV7-2,TRBJ2-1,ASSLQGAYYNEQF
TRBV19,TRBJ2-5,ASSPRMGHETQY
TRBV4-2,TRBJ2-7,ASSSQQEASYEQY
TRBV6-5,TRBJ1-1,ASSPDRDTEAF
TRBV28,TRBJ2-3,ASTSGQGYGTQY
TRBV11-2,TRBJ2-6,ASSLLRISSGANVLT
TRBV5-5,TRBJ1-5,ASSSFDRDNQPQH
TRBV6-6,TRBJ1-2,ASRETGRYYGYT
TRBV18,TRBJ1-5,ASSPGPNNQPQH
TRBV6-5,TRBJ1-6,ASSYGGVYNSPLH
TRBV6-6,TRBJ1-2,ASSLDREGGYT
TRBV18,TRBJ2-2,ASSQGAREIGELF
TRBV4-2,TRBJ1-1,ASSQVGGRSEAF
TRBV2,TRBJ2-1,ASSEEGRLLGDEQF
TRBV5-4,TRBJ2-7,ASSSALVLHEQY
TRBV18,TRBJ2-5,ASSPRPGAIGETQY
TRBV5-1,TRBJ2-1,ASSSGGTGTYNEQF
TRBV5-1,TRBJ1-1,ASSAGMPRGTEAF
TRBV11-2,TRBJ2-5,ASLTSGKAETQY
TRBV5-6,TRBJ2-7,ASSLVDIPFYEQY
TRBV18,TRBJ1-1,ASSAPGGAREAF
TRBV10-3,TRBJ2-2,AISESPANTGELF
TRBV5-6,TRBJ1-2,ASTKQGRGFYGYT
TRBV4-2,TRBJ2-1,ASSHGGTYNEQF
TRBV5-1,TRBJ2-7,ASSAGLAGGPRHEQY
TRBV12-3/TRBV12-4,TRBJ1-2,ASSPGAQGGYT
TRBV11-2,TRBJ2-2,ASSPGLAGLNTGELF
TRBV4-1,TRBJ2-7,ASSQAQFGQGFPSSYEQY
TRBV6-6,TRBJ1-1,AGGGVMGTEAF
TRBV7-9,TRBJ1-2,ASSWDRELHYGYT
TRBV14,TRBJ2-7,ASSHFAGTGNSYEQY
TRBV6-5,TRBJ2-3,ASGTGPPTDTQY
TRBV7-8,TRBJ1-4,ASSSTNRVSANEKLF
TRBV5-5,TRBJ1-2,ASSLAPHGQGEDGYT
TRBV25-1,TRBJ2-7,ASSRGRGSSYEQY
TRBV9,TRBJ2-3,ASSVEVRGRRDTQY
TRBV9,TRBJ1-4,ASSLQTGTFEKLF
TRBV9,TRBJ2-7,ASSVGGTVYEQY
TRBV7-4,TRBJ1-1,ASSSPRGRGTEAF
TRBV28,TRBJ2-5,ATTRGGAETQY
TRBV2,TRBJ1-4,ASLREGNEKLF
TRBV6-4,TRBJ1-2,ASSEGQGLGYT
TRBV2,TRBJ2-6,ARARQGSKSGANVLT
TRBV15,TRBJ1-1,ATSRRGTDNTEAF
TRBV11-2,TRBJ2-3,ASSLGRTSDASTDTQY
TRBV29-1,TRBJ2-7,SVEDSRRTPEQY
TRBV5-1,TRBJ1-1,ASSLGGESTEAF
TRBV6-5,TRBJ2-2,ASSSNLNTGELF
TRBV2,TRBJ2-1,ASSEAPTSGRNEQF
TRBV5-1,TRBJ2-3,ASSFALAGGPDTQY
TRBV7-2,TRBJ2-1,ASSLAGTSGMYEQF